In its sample, the clone carrying this T cell receptor (beta chain) was seen many times. Antigen: not known. Template material for amplifying TCR beta CDR3 regions consisted of RNA transcripts. When the TCR CDR3 underwent first-round RT-PCR, the HTBI primer set was used. Via MiXCR, TCRdb re-called the multiplex PCR reads, giving one row per CDR3 protein. The sample shows 560,000 or so distinct CDR3 sequences, about 20% of them seen only once. Trimming took 4 bases from V and 4 from J; bases not matched to a gene: 15. This CDR3 has 17 amino acids. These data originate in a study of T cells in Graves' hyperthyroidism and ophthalmopathy. Study details: The blood sample was taken at first diagnosis, before treatment began.

On the basis of clinical symptoms, serum thyroxine and TRAb, thyroid ultrasound and orbital computed tomography, diagnoses were made. PBMCs were obtained from about 10 ml fresh peripheral blood. Findings and caveats of the study: Most clonotypes that expanded in the thyroid above 0.001 also showed up in blood.

This TCR was recovered from a man in his forties with Graves' ophthalmopathy. The chain joins TRBV12-3 or TRBV12-4 to TRBJ2-7, with 8 positions matching TRBD1. The sample was blood. CDR3: CASSSHARGPRLYEQYF. The CDR3 nucleotides read TGTGCCAGCAGTTCACATGCCAGGGGGCCACGGCTTTACGAGCAGTACTTC.